The present T cell receptor (beta chain) was sequenced within a study of T cells in Graves' hyperthyroidism and ophthalmopathy. On the study more broadly: Pretreatment peripheral blood was obtained at initial diagnosis. Study conclusions and caveats: Separation of ophthalmopathy from stable hyperthyroidism was achieved by a 13 V-J model. A median about 6 months before onset, the model predicted ophthalmopathy.

Germline V lookup: CDR1 GTSNPN, CDR2 SVGIG (reference sequence). This CDR3 comprises 15 residues. V gave up 4 bases and J gave up 1 base; unmatched junction bases: 9. RNA transcripts gave rise to amplified TCR beta CDR3 regions. Initially, a first-round RT-PCR of the TCR CDR3 employed the HTBI primer set. TCRdb reanalysed the multiplex PCR reads using MiXCR and keeps one entry per CDR3 protein. The sample lists roughly 240,000 distinct CDR3 sequences, roughly 17% occurring once. The diagnostic basis comprised clinical symptoms, serum thyroxine and TRAb, thyroid ultrasound and orbital computed tomography. This clonotype has ten or more counts. What it recognizes is unknown.

This clonotype was sampled from a woman aged 18-29 years with Graves' ophthalmopathy. The chain links TRBV30 to TRBJ2-7; TRBD1 aligns across 8 bases. Sequencing input: blood. The CDR3 DNA reads as TGTGCCTGGAAGCTGGGACAGGCGGCGTCCTACGAGCAGTACTTC. It encodes CAWKLGQAASYEQYF.